This TCR beta chain emerged from a study of T cells in Graves' hyperthyroidism and ophthalmopathy. This clonotype showed up just a few times. Its matching antigen is unknown. Whole-study findings and limits: Blood also contained most expanded thyroid clonotypes above 0.001.

Based on clinical symptoms, serum thyroxine and TRAb, thyroid ultrasound and orbital computed tomography, diagnoses were reached. From under 12 ml of fresh peripheral blood, PBMCs were isolated. Germline V gives CDR1 ENHRY, CDR2 SYGVKD. V lost 6 bases, J lost 0 bases, and 15 bases lay in between. The CDR3 consists of 16 residues. Template material for amplifying TCR beta CDR3 regions consisted of RNA transcripts. Primed by the HTBI set, a first-round RT-PCR was run on the TCR CDR3. TCRdb used MiXCR to reprocess the multiplex PCR reads, holding one entry per CDR3 protein. Among under 350,000 distinct CDR3 sequences listed, roughly an eighth were seen once.

The sample comprised blood. The source of this sequence is a woman in her forties with Graves' hyperthyroidism. V gene TRBV10-3 combines with J gene TRBJ2-1; D is perhaps TRBD1 or TRBD2 (5 bases each). CDR3 in DNA: TGTGCCATCAGCGGAGACGAGGGGAGCTCCTACAATGAGCAGTTCTTC. This translates into CAISGDEGSSYNEQFF.